One and the same sample provided the 19 T cell receptor beta chains below, sequenced in a study of blood T cell repertoires in COVID-19. Method: immunoSEQ multiplex PCR; TCRdb's copy keeps in-frame clones and lacks some. The sample carries about 100,000 clones, less than 85% recorded once. The sample consisted of peripheral blood. The receptors stem from a man aged 45-65 years who had recovered from COVID-19.

This clone was counted between two and nine times. The genes are TRBV7-9 and TRBJ2-7; 9 nucleotides align to TRBD1. The ends lost 3 bases at V and 3 bases at J; junction bases unmatched: 9. The CDR3 runs to 16 residues. Germline V lookup: CDR1 SEHNR, CDR2 FQNEAQ (reference sequence). The CDR3 coding sequence is TGTGCCAGCAGCTTGCCCCGGGACAGGGTGAACTACGAGCAGTACTTC. This codes for CASSLPRDRVNYEQYF.

The gene calls are TRBV2 and TRBJ2-1, with D unclear. The CDR3 covers 14 residues. Per the germline V gene, CDR1 is SNHLY and CDR2 is FYNNEI. V was cut by 5 bases and J by 3 bases, with 11 bases left in between. CDR3 sequence reads: CASSIILDYNEQFF. CDR3 nucleotide sequence: TGTGCCAGCAGTATAATCCTAGACTACAATGAGCAGTTCTTC.

For the CDR3, the DNA is TGCGCCAGCAGCCTCGCGACTAGCGGGAGTCGTGGTGAGCAGTTCTTC. Translated, it gives CASSLATSGSRGEQFF. The gene calls are TRBV5-1 and TRBJ2-1; 12 bases agree with TRBD2. The junction had 11 bases not matched to a gene; V was cut back by 4 bases and J by 9 bases. The V gene's germline CDR1 is SGHRS and CDR2 YFSETQ. The CDR3 is 16 residues long.

The chain recombines TRBV5-1 with TRBJ1-1; the D is unclear. The CDR3 length is 14 residues. Trimming took off 2 bases at V and 0 bases at J, with 8 bases between the two ends. Germline values: CDR1 SGHRS, CDR2 YFSETQ. The CDR3: CASSLTFLNTEAFF. The DNA of the CDR3 is TGCGCCAGCAGCTTAACATTTTTGAACACTGAAGCTTTCTTT.

This chain joins TRBV3-1 (or the pseudogene TRBV3-2) and TRBJ1-1; no clear D. This CDR3 region has 11 residues. Germline V gene data show CDR1 as LGHDT and CDR2 as YNNKEL (reference sequence). The V and J ends lost 8 bases and 3 bases respectively, with 7 bases between them. CDR3 amino acids: CASSLDTEAFF. Written as DNA, the CDR3 is TGTGCCAGCTCCCTCGACACTGAAGCTTTCTTT.

This chain uses TRBV9 with TRBJ1-2; no reliable D call. V was clipped by 4 bases and J by 4 bases, with 5 bases between them. The CDR3 has 11 residues. Germline V gives CDR1 SGDLS, CDR2 YYNGEE. CDR3 amino acids: CASSPGYGYTF. The CDR3 DNA sequence: TGTGCCAGCAGCCCGGGCTATGGCTACACCTTC. Together with reference TRBV9 and TRBJ1-2, the CDR3 gives the full variable domain: DSGVTQTPKHLITATGQRVTLRCSPRSGDLSVYWYQQSLDQGLQFLIQYYNGEERAKGNILERFSAQQFPDLHSELNLSSLELGDSALYFCASSPGYGYTFGSGTRLTVV.

The genes are TRBV5-4 and TRBJ2-7, with 10 bases aligning to TRBD2. Trimming removed 0 bases from V and 3 bases from J; junction bases left unmatched: 3. Germline lookup yields CDR1 SGHNT and CDR2 YYREEE (reference sequence). The CDR3 contains 15 residues. CDR3 residues: CASSLASGSFYEQYF. The DNA for the CDR3 is TGTGCCAGCAGCTTGGCTAGCGGGAGCTTCTACGAGCAGTACTTC.

V and J are TRBV19 and TRBJ2-2; no clear D gene. Trimming pared 4 bases from V and 7 bases from J, leaving 13 bases between. The CDR3 is 14 residues long. CDR1 and CDR2 (germline): LNHDA, SQIVND (reference sequence). The CDR3 loop is CASSTTYTDGELFF. CDR3 DNA sequence: TGTGCCAGTAGTACGACATATACCGACGGGGAGCTGTTTTTT.

The J gene is TRBJ2-7, the V gene TRBV6-1; possible D gene TRBD1, 6 bases. V lost 2 bases, J lost 1 base, and 9 bases lay in between. Germline V gene lookup returns CDR1 MNHNS and CDR2 SASEGT. This CDR3 has 14 amino acids. The CDR3 reads CASSEKGQSYEQYF. For the CDR3, the DNA is TGTGCCAGCAGTGAAAAAGGACAGTCCTACGAGCAGTACTTC.

The chain couples TRBV4-1 to TRBJ2-3; 15 nucleotides agree with TRBD2. The trim removed 3 bases at V and 6 bases at J, leaving 7 bases unmatched. The CDR3 spans 17 residues. Looked up from germline, CDR1 is MGHRA and CDR2 is YSYEKL. The chain's CDR3 is CASSQGRTSGGADTQYF. The CDR3 coding sequence is TGCGCCAGCAGCCAGGGGAGGACTAGCGGGGGGGCGGATACGCAGTATTTT.

The chain employs TRBV6-5 and TRBJ2-1, with TRBD1 identical over 9 bases. The trim removed 2 bases at V and 1 base at J, leaving 0 bases unmatched. Germline CDR1 reads MNHEY; CDR2 reads SVGAGI. The CDR3 consists of 15 residues. CDR3 in amino acids: CASSYGTGSYNEQFF. CDR3 in DNA: TGTGCCAGCAGTTACGGGACAGGGTCCTACAATGAGCAGTTCTTC.

The V and J genes are TRBV5-6 and TRBJ2-7; 13 bases are shared with TRBD2. J lost 3 bases, V lost 2 bases, and 2 bases had no gene match. Per germline, CDR1 SGHDT and CDR2 YYEEEE. This CDR3 has 15 residues. CDR3 region: CASSFRTSGGYEQYF. CDR3 nucleotides: TGTGCCAGCAGCTTTCGGACTAGCGGGGGCTACGAGCAGTACTTC.

The rearrangement joins TRBV18 to TRBJ2-7; 10 bases are shared with TRBD1. V lost 0 bases and J lost 1; bases outside the gene matches: 0. The CDR3 extends over 15 amino acids. Germline values: CDR1 KGHSH, CDR2 LQKENI. The CDR3 DNA reads TGTGCCAGCTCACCACCGGGACAGGGGTCCTACGAGCAGTACTTC. Translating gives CASSPPGQGSYEQYF.

The DNA for the CDR3 is TGTGCCAGCAGCTTAGTACTGGGAGGCGAGGGGACTGAAGCTTTCTTT. This encodes CASSLVLGGEGTEAFF. The chain recombines TRBV7-9 with TRBJ1-1; D possibly corresponds to TRBD1 (5 bases). This CDR3 region has 16 residues. The germline V and J ends were trimmed by 1 base and 5 bases, with 17 bases remaining between them. Germline values: CDR1 SEHNR, CDR2 FQNEAQ (reference sequence).

J is TRBJ2-1 and V is TRBV19; no definite D call. This CDR3 contains 16 residues. Deletions cut 3 bases from V and 1 base from J, with 13 bases between. Looked up from germline, CDR1 is LNHDA and CDR2 is SQIVND (reference sequence). This chain's CDR3 is CASSITGSQSYNEQFF. CDR3 in DNA: TGTGCCAGTAGTATTACGGGTTCGCAATCCTACAATGAGCAGTTCTTC.

The rearrangement uses TRBV6-2 or TRBV6-3 and TRBJ1-4; D not resolved. The CDR3 is 11 residues long. In germline, CDR1 is MNHEY, CDR2 SVGEGT. V was pared by 5 bases and J by 14 bases, with 12 bases between. The CDR3 protein is CASSANIELFF. The CDR3 nucleotides are TGTGCCAGCAGTGCGAATATTGAGCTGTTTTTT.

The chain is built from TRBV2 and TRBJ2-2, with D possibly being TRBD1 (5 bases). Germline V lookup: CDR1 SNHLY, CDR2 FYNNEI. There are 13 residues in the CDR3. V was cut by 6 bases and J by 4 bases, with 9 bases left in between. The chain's CDR3 is CASSTGFTGELFF. The CDR3 region has the DNA TGTGCCAGCAGCACAGGTTTCACCGGGGAGCTGTTTTTT.

J is TRBJ2-5 and V is TRBV27; TRBD1 matches at 7 bases. Losses at the gene ends were 5 bases for V and 5 bases for J; bases not matched to a gene: 8. This CDR3 spans 14 amino acids. Germline CDR1 MNHEY, CDR2 SMNVEV (reference sequence). CDR3 sequence reads: CASSAGTVPETQYF. The CDR3 DNA is TGTGCCAGCAGTGCCGGGACAGTCCCTGAGACCCAGTACTTC.

V and J are TRBV10-1 and TRBJ2-7; TRBD1 matches at 8 bases. Trimming cost V 7 bases and J 5 bases; bases outside gene matches: 10. The germline V gene has CDR1 WNHNN and CDR2 SYGVQD (reference sequence). The CDR3 covers 14 residues. CDR3 protein: CASISDRVVHEQYF. Written as DNA, the CDR3 is TGCGCCAGCATATCGGACAGGGTAGTCCACGAGCAGTACTTC.